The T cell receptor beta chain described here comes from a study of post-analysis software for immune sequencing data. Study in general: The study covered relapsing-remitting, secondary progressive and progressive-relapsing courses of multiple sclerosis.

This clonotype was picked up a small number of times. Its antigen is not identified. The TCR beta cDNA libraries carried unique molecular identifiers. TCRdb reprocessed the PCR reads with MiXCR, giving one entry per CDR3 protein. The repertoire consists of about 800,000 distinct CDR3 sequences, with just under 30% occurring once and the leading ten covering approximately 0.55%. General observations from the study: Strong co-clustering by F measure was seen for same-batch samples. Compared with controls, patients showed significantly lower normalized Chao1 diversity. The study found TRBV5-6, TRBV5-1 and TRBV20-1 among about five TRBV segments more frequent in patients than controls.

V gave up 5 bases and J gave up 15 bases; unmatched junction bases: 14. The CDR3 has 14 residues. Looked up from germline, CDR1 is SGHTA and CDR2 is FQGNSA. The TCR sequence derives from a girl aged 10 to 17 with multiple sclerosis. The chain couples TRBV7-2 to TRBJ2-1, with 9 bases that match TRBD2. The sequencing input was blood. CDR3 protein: CASSPGARREGLFF. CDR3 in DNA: TGTGCCAGCAGCCCTGGCGCAAGGCGGGAGGGGCTGTTCTTC. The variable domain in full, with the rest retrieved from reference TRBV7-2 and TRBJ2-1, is GAGVSQSPSNKVTEKGKDVELRCDPISGHTALYWYRQSLGQGLEFLIYFQGNSAPDKSGLPSDRFSAERTGGSVSTLTIQRTQQEDSAVYLCASSPGARREGLFFGPGTRLTVL.